The 9 T cell receptor beta chains given below trace back to one sample, sequenced in a study of T-cell reconstitution after alpha-beta-depleted transplantation in children. Unique molecular identifiers were used to barcode this TCRbeta library. One entry per CDR3 protein results from TCRdb running MiXCR on the PCR reads. The data show some 200,000 distinct CDR3 sequences, approximately 9.5% seen once. This specimen was PBMCs from the stem cell graft donor, taken from the stem cell graft. The source is a human donor who donated a stem cell graft to a child with acute lymphoblastic leukemia.

Comments on this clonotype: At one end the junction does not follow the germline gene, possibly because of a read error. The rearrangement joins TRBV2 to TRBJ2-4, with D possibly TRBD1 on 5 matching bases. Germline V lookup: CDR1 SNHLY, CDR2 FYNNEI. The CDR3 length is 15 residues. CDR3 sequence: CASSDSKIAKNIQYF. CDR3 nucleotide sequence: TGTGCCAGTAGTGACAGCAAGATCGCCAAAAACATTCAGTACTTC.

The chain carries TRBV4-3 and TRBJ2-2; no clear D gene. V was shortened by 0 bases and J by 6 bases, with 8 bases between the two germline ends. The CDR3 totals 14 residues. Germline CDR1 and CDR2: LGHNA and YSLEER. CDR3 protein: CASSQDSVAGELFF. CDR3 coding DNA: TGCGCCAGCAGCCAAGATTCAGTGGCCGGGGAGCTGTTTTTT.

This clonotype was picked up many times. The gene calls are TRBV5-1 and TRBJ2-1; no definite D call. The V and J ends lost 1 base and 0 bases respectively, with 5 bases between them. Germline V gene sequence: CDR1 SGHRS, CDR2 YFSETQ. The CDR3 extends over 14 amino acids. CDR3 amino acids: CASSLRISYNEQFF. DNA for the CDR3: TGCGCCAGCAGCTTGCGGATCTCCTACAATGAGCAGTTCTTC.

This clonotype was observed a few times. One junction end does not reproduce the germline sequence, and a read error may be involved. The chain uses TRBV3-1 and TRBJ2-5, with D tentatively TRBD2 (5 bases). CDR3 length equals 13 residues. In germline, CDR1 is LGHDT, CDR2 YNNKEL (reference sequence). The CDR3 here is CASRQGLQETQYF. In DNA form, the CDR3 reads TGTGCCAGCAGACAAGGACTGCAAGAGACCCAGTACTTC.

In this sample, this clonotype turned up many times. The chain joins TRBV27 to TRBJ1-3, with D perhaps matching TRBD1 (6 bases). Trimming took 2 bases from V and 3 from J, leaving 11 bases between them. The germline gives CDR1 MNHEY, CDR2 SMNVEV (reference sequence). The CDR3 totals 15 residues. CDR3: CASSLTTGIGNTIYF. In nucleotides, the CDR3 is TGTGCCAGCAGTTTAACCACAGGGATTGGAAACACCATATATTTT.

This clonotype was seen more than once but under ten times. This rearrangement joins TRBV7-2 to TRBJ2-2; tentatively, D is TRBD1 or TRBD2 (6 bases each). Germline V lookup: CDR1 SGHTA, CDR2 FQGNSA. V was clipped by 1 base and J by 5 bases, with 14 bases between them. CDR3 length: 16 amino acids. The CDR3 bases are TGTGCCAGCAGCTTAGGTCTGCGAGGGGGGACCGGGGAGCTGTTTTTT. Translation gives CASSLGLRGGTGELFF.

This clonotype was recorded many times. The V and J genes are TRBV20-1 and TRBJ2-3; weak D call: TRBD2 (6 bases). The V gene lost 0 bases and the J gene lost 6 bases, with 22 bases spanning the gap. Germline assignment: CDR1 DFQATT and CDR2 SNEGSKA (reference sequence). This CDR3 is built from 17 residues. In DNA, the CDR3 is TGCAGTGCTAGAGATCATTTGGGACTTGGGGTATCGGATACGCAGTATTTT. Amino acids: CSARDHLGLGVSDTQYF.

The J gene is TRBJ2-5, the V gene TRBV20-1; 10 positions match TRBD1. J was trimmed by 4 bases and V by 6 bases; bases with no gene match: 11. The CDR3 is made up of 15 amino acids. The germline V gene has CDR1 DFQATT and CDR2 SNEGSKA (reference sequence). The CDR3 loop is CSAKRLGQGTETQYF. In DNA, the CDR3 is TGCAGTGCCAAAAGATTGGGACAGGGGACAGAGACCCAGTACTTC.

This clonotype was detected many times. The chain carries TRBV20-1 and TRBJ2-2; D call uncertain. The germline gives CDR1 DFQATT, CDR2 SNEGSKA (reference sequence). Trimming left V 4 bases short and J 1 base short, with 7 bases between. The CDR3 spans 13 residues. The CDR3 bases are TGCAGTGCTAAGAACTTGAACACCGGGGAGCTGTTTTTT. Protein product: CSAKNLNTGELFF.